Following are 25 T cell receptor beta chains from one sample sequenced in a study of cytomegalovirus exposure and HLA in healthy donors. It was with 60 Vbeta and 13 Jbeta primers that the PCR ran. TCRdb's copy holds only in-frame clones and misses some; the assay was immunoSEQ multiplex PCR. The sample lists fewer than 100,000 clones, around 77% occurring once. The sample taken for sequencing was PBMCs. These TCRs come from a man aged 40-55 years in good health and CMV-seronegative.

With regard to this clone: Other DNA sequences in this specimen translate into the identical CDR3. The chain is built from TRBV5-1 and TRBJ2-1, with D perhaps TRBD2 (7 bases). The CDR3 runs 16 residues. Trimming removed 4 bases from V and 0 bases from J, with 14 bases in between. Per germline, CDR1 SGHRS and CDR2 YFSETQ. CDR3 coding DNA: TGCGCCAGCAGCCTTGGGGGCGGGAGCTCCTACAATGAGCAGTTCTTC. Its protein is CASSLGGGSSYNEQFF.

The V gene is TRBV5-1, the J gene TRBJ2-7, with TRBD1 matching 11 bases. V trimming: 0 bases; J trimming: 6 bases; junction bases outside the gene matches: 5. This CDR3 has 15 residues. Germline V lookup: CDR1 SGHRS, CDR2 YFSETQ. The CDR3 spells CASSLAGTGGLEQYF. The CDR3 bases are TGCGCCAGCAGCTTGGCCGGGACAGGGGGTCTCGAGCAGTACTTC. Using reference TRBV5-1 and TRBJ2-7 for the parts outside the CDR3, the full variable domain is KAGVTQTPRYLIKTRGQQVTLSCSPISGHRSVSWYQQTPGQGLQFLFEYFSETQRNKGNFPGRFSGRQFSNSRSEMNVSTLELGDSALYLCASSLAGTGGLEQYFGPGTRLTVT.

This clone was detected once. CDR3 coding DNA: TGTGCCAGCGTGGCGGGGCCTGGGGACACTGAAGCTTTCTTT. It specifies CASVAGPGDTEAFF. J is TRBJ1-1 and V is TRBV28; weak D call: TRBD1 (5 bases). Trimming cost V 8 bases and J 3 bases, with 16 bases left between them. CDR3 length: 14 amino acids. Germline V CDR1 and CDR2: MDHEN, SYDVKM. Looking up the rest from reference TRBV28 and TRBJ1-1 gives the full variable domain: DVKVTQSSRYLVKRTGEKVFLECVQDMDHENMFWYRQDPGLGLRLIYFSYDVKMKEKGDIPEGYSVSREKKERFSLILESASTNQTSMYLCASVAGPGDTEAFFGQGTRLTVV.

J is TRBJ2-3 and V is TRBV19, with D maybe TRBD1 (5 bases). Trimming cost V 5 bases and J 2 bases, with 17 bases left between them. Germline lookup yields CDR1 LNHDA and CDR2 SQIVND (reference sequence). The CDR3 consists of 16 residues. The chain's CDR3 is CASSELGLLFTDTQYF. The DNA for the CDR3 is TGTGCCAGTAGTGAGTTGGGGCTGCTATTCACAGATACGCAGTATTTT.

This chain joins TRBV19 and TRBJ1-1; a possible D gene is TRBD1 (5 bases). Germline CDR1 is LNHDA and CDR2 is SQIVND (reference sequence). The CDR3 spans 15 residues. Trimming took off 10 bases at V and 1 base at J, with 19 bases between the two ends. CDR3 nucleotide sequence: TGTGCCAAGATGGGGAATCAGGGAGGGAACACTGAAGCTTTCTTT. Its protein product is CAKMGNQGGNTEAFF.

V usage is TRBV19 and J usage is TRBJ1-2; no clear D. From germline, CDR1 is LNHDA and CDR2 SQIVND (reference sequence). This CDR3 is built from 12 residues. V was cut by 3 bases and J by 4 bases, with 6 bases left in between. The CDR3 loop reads CASSIFSYGYTF. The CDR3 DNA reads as TGTGCCAGTAGTATTTTCAGCTATGGCTACACCTTC. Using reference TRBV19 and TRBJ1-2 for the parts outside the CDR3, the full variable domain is DGGITQSPKYLFRKEGQNVTLSCEQNLNHDAMYWYRQDPGQGLRLIYYSQIVNDFQKGDIAEGYSVSREKKESFPLTVTSAQKNPTAFYLCASSIFSYGYTFGSGTRLTVV.

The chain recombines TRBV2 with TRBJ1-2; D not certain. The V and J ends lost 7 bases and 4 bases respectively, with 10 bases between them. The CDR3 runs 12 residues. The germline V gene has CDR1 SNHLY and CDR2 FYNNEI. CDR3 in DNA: TGTGCCAGCATTGAGGCGGGCTATGGCTACACCTTC. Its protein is CASIEAGYGYTF.

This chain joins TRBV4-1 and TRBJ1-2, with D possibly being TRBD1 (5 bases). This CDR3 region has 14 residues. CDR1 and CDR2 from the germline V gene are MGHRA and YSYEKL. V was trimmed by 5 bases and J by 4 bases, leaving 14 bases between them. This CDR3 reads CASSRDSDGYGYTF. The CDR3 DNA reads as TGCGCCAGCAGCAGAGACAGCGACGGCTATGGCTACACCTTC.

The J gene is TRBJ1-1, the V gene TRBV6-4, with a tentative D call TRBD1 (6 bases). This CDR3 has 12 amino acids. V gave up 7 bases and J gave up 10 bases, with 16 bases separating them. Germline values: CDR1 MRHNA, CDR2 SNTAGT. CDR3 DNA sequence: TGTGCCAGCACAGACCTACAGGGATTAGCTTTCTTT. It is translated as CASTDLQGLAFF.

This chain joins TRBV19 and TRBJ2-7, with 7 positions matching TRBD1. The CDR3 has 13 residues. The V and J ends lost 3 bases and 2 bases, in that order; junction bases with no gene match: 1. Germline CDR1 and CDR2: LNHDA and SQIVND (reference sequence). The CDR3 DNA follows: TGTGCCAGTAGTATCCAGGGGGCCTACGAGCAGTACTTC. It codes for CASSIQGAYEQYF.

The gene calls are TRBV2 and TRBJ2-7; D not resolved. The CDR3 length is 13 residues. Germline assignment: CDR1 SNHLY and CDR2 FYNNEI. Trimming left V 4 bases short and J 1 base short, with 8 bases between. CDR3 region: CASSGDLSYEQYF. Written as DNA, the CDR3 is TGTGCCAGCAGTGGAGACTTGTCCTACGAGCAGTACTTC.

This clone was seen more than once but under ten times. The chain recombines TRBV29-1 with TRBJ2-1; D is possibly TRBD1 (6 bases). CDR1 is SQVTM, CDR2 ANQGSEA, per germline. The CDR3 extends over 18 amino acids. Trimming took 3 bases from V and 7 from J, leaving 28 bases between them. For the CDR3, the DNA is TGCAGCGTTGAGAGGCCCCAGGGGATGTTTCTGGGGGCAAATGAGCAGTTCTTC. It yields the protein CSVERPQGMFLGANEQFF.

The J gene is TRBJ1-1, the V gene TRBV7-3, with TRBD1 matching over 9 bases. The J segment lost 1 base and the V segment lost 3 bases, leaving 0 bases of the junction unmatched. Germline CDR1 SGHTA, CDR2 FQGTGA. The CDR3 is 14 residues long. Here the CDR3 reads CASSLDRGNTEAFF. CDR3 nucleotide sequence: TGTGCCAGCAGCTTGGACAGGGGGAACACTGAAGCTTTCTTT.

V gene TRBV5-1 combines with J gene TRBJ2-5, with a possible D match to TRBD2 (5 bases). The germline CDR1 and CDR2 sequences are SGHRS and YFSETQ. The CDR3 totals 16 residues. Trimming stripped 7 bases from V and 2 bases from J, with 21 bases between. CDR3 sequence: CASRPSLATGQETQYF. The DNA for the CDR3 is TGCGCCAGCCGCCCGAGCCTAGCTACGGGACAAGAGACCCAGTACTTC.

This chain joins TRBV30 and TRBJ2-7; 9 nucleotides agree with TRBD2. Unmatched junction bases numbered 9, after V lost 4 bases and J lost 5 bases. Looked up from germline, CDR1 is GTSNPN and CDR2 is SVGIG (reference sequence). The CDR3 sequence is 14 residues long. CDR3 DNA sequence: TGTGCCTGGAAGGGGGGCCGACTAGCGGACGAGCAGTACTTC. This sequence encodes CAWKGGRLADEQYF.

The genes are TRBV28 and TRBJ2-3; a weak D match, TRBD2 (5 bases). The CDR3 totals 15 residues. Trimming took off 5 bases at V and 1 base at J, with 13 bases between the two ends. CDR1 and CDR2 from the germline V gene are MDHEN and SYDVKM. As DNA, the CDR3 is TGTGCCAGCAGTACCGGGAATAGCGGCACAGATACGCAGTATTTT. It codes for CASSTGNSGTDTQYF.

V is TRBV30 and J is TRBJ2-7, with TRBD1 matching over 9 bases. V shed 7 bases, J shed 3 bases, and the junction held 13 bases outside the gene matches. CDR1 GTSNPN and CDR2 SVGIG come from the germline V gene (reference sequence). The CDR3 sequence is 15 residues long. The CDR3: CASQSTGGPYYEQYF. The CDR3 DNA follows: TGTGCCTCGCAATCCACAGGGGGCCCCTACTACGAGCAGTACTTC.

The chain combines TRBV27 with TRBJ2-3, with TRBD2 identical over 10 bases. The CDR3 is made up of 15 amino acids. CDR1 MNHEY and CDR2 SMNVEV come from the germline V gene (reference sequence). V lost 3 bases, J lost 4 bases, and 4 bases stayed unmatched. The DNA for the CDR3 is TGTGCCAGCAGTTTGCGAGCGGGAGGGCCAGATACGCAGTATTTT. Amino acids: CASSLRAGGPDTQYF.

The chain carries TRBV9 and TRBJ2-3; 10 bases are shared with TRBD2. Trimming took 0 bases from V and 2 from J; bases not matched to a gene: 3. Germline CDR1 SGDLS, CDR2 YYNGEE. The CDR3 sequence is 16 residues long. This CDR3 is CASSVVSGGPTDTQYF. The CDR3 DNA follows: TGTGCCAGCAGCGTAGTTAGCGGGGGGCCCACAGATACGCAGTATTTT.

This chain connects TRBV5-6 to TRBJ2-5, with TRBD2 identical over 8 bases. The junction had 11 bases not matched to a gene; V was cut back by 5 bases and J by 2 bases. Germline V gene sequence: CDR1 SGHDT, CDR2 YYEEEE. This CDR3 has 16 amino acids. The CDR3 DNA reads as TGTGCCAGCAGTATTTACAGCGGGAGTTGGCAAGAGACCCAGTACTTC. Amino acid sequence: CASSIYSGSWQETQYF.

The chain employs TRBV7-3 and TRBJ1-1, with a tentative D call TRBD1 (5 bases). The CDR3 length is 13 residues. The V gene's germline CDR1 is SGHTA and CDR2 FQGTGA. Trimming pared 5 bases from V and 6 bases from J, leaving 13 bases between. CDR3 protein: CASSRSRVSEAFF. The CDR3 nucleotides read TGTGCCAGCAGCAGATCCAGGGTGTCTGAAGCTTTCTTT.

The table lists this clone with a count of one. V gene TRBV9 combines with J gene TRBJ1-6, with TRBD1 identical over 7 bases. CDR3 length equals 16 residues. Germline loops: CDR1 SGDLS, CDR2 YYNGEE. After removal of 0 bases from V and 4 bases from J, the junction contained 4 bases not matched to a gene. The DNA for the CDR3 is TGTGCCAGCAGCGTAGGGACAGGAGATTATAATTCACCCCTCCACTTT. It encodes CASSVGTGDYNSPLHF. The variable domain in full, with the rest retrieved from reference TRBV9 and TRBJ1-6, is DSGVTQTPKHLITATGQRVTLRCSPRSGDLSVYWYQQSLDQGLQFLIQYYNGEERAKGNILERFSAQQFPDLHSELNLSSLELGDSALYFCASSVGTGDYNSPLHFGNGTRLTVT.

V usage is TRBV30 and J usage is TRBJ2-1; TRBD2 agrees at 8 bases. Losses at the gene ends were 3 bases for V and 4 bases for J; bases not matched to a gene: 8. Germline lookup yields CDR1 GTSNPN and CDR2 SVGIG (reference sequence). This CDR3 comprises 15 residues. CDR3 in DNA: TGTGCCTGGAGCCCCCTAACTAGCGGATACAATGAGCAGTTCTTC. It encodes CAWSPLTSGYNEQFF.

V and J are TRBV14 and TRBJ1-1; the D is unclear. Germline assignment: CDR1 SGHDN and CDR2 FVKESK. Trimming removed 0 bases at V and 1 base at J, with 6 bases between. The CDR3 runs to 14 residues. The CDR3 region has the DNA TGTGCCAGCAGCCAAGATAGGAGGAACACTGAAGCTTTCTTT. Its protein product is CASSQDRRNTEAFF. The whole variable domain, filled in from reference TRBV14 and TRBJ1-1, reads EAGVTQFPSHSVIEKGQTVTLRCDPISGHDNLYWYRRVMGKEIKFLLHFVKESKQDESGMPNNRFLAERTGGTYSTLKVQPAELEDSGVYFCASSQDRRNTEAFFGQGTRLTVV.

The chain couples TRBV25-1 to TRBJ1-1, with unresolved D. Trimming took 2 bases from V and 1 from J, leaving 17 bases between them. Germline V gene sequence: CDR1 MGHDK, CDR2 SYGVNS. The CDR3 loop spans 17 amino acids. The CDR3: CASSETGVGSPNTEAFF. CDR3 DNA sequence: TGTGCCAGCAGTGAAACGGGAGTGGGTAGCCCGAACACTGAAGCTTTCTTT.